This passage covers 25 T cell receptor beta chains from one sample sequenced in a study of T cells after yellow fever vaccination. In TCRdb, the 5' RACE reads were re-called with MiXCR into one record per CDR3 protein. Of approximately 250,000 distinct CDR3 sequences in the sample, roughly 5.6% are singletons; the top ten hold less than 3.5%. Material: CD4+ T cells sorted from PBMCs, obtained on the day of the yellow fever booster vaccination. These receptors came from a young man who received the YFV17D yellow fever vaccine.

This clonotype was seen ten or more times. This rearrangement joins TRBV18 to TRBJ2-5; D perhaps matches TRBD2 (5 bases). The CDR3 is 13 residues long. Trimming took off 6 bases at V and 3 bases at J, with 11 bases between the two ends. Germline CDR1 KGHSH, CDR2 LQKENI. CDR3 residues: CASSRGVEETQYF. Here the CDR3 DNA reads TGTGCCAGCTCCCGGGGAGTTGAAGAGACCCAGTACTTC.

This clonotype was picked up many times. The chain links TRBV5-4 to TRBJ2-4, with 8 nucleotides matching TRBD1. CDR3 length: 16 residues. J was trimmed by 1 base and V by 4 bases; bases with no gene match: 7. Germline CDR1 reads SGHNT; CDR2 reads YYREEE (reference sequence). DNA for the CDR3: TGTGCCAGCAGCGCGACAGGGGTGGAGGCCAAAAACATTCAGTACTTC. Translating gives CASSATGVEAKNIQYF.

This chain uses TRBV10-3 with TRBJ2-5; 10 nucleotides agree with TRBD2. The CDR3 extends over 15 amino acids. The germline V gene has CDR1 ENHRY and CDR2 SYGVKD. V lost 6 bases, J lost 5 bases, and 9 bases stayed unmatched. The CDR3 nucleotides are TGTGCCATCAGAGATGGGACTAGCGTTGGGGAGACCCAGTACTTC. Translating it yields CAIRDGTSVGETQYF.

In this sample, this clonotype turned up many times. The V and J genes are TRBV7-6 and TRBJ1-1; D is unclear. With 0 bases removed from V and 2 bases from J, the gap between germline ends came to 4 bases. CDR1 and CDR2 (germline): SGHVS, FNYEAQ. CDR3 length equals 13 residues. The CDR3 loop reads CASSLAKNTEAFF. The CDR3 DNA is TGTGCCAGCAGCTTAGCGAAAAACACTGAAGCTTTCTTT.

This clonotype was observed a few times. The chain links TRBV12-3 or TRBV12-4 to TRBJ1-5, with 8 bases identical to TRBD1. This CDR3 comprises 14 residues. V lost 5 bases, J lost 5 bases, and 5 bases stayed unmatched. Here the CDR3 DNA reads TGTGCCAGCAGTCCGGACAGGGCCGATCAGCCCCAGCATTTT. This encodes CASSPDRADQPQHF.

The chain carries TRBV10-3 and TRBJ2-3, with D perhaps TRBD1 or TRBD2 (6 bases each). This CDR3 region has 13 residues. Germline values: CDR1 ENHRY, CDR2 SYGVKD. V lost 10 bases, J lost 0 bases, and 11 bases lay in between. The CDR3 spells CATRGPSTDTQYF. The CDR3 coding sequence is TGTGCCACCCGGGGGCCGAGCACAGATACGCAGTATTTT.

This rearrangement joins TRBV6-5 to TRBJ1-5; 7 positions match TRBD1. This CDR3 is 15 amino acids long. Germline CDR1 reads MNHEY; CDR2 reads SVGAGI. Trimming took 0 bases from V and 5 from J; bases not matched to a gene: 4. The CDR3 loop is CASSYSTGWDQPQHF. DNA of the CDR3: TGTGCCAGCAGTTACTCGACAGGGTGGGATCAGCCCCAGCATTTT.

The chain's CDR3 is CSVGQPTDTEAFF. CDR3 DNA sequence: TGCAGCGTTGGACAGCCGACCGACACTGAAGCTTTCTTT. The genes are TRBV29-1 and TRBJ1-1; D is possibly TRBD1 (5 bases). Germline CDR1 and CDR2: SQVTM and ANQGSEA. V was pared by 4 bases and J by 3 bases, with 12 bases between. There are 13 residues in the CDR3.

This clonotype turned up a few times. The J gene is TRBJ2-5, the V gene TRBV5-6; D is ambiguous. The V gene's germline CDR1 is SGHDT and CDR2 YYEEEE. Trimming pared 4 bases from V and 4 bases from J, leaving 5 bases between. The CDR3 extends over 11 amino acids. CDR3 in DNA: TGTGCCAGCAGCCGGACAGAGACCCAGTACTTC. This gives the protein CASSRTETQYF. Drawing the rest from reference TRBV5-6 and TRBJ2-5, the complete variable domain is DAGVTQSPTHLIKTRGQQVTLRCSPKSGHDTVSWYQQALGQGPQFIFQYYEEEERQRGNFPDRFSGHQFPNYSSELNVNALLLGDSALYLCASSRTETQYFGPGTRLLVL.

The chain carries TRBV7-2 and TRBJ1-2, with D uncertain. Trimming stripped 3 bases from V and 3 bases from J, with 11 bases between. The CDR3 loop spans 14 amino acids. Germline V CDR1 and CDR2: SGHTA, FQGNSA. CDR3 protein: CASSFDPTDYGYTF. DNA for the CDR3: TGTGCCAGCAGCTTTGACCCAACGGACTATGGCTACACCTTC.

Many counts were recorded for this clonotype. DNA of the CDR3: TGCGCCAGCAGCTTAACAGGGGTATACACTGAAGCTTTCTTT. This gives the protein CASSLTGVYTEAFF. The chain links TRBV5-1 to TRBJ1-1, with 7 bases matching TRBD1. This CDR3 is built from 14 residues. The germline V gene has CDR1 SGHRS and CDR2 YFSETQ. V lost 2 bases to trimming and J lost 3 bases; unmatched junction nucleotides: 4. The full variable domain, its missing parts supplied by reference TRBV5-1 and TRBJ1-1, is KAGVTQTPRYLIKTRGQQVTLSCSPISGHRSVSWYQQTPGQGLQFLFEYFSETQRNKGNFPGRFSGRQFSNSRSEMNVSTLELGDSALYLCASSLTGVYTEAFFGQGTRLTVV.

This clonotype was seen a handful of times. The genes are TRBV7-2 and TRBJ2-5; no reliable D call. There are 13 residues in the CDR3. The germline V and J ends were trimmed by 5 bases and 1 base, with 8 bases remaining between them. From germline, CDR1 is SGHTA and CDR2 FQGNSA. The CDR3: CASSMFGQETQYF. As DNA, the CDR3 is TGTGCCAGCAGCATGTTTGGCCAAGAGACCCAGTACTTC.

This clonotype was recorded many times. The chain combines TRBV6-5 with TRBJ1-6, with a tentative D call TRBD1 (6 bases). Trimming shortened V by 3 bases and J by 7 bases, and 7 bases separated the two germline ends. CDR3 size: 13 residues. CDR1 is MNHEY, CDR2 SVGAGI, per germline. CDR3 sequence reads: CASSYRGNSPLHF. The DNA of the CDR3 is TGTGCCAGCAGTTATAGGGGGAATTCACCCCTCCACTTT.

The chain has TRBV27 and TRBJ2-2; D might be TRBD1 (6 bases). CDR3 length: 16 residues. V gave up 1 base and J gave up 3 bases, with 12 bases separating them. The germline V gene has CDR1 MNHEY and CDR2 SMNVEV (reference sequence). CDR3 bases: TGTGCCAGCAGTTTATTTCAGGGGTTGCACACCGGGGAGCTGTTTTTT. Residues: CASSLFQGLHTGELFF.

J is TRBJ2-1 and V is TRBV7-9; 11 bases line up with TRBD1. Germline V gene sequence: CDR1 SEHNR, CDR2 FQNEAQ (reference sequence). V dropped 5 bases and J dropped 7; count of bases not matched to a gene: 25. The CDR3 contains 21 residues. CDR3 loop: CASSHYQTGTGGWRGRNEQFF. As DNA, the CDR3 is TGTGCCAGCAGCCATTACCAGACCGGGACAGGGGGTTGGCGGGGGAGGAATGAGCAGTTCTTC. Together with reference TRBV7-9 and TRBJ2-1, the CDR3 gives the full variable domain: DTGVSQNPRHKITKRGQNVTFRCDPISEHNRLYWYRQTLGQGPEFLTYFQNEAQLEKSRLLSDRFSAERPKGSFSTLEIQRTEQGDSAMYLCASSHYQTGTGGWRGRNEQFFGPGTRLTVL.

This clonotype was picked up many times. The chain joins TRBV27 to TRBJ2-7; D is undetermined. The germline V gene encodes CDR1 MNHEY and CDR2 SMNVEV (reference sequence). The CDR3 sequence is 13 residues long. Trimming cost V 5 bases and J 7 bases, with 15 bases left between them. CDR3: CASSPNGHWEQYF. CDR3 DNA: TGTGCCAGCAGTCCCAACGGTCACTGGGAGCAGTACTTC.

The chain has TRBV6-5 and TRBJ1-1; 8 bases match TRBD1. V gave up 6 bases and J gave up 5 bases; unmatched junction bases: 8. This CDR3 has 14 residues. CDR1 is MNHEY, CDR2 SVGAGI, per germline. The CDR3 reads CASRPPGGSTEAFF. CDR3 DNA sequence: TGTGCCAGCAGACCCCCAGGGGGCTCGACTGAAGCTTTCTTT.

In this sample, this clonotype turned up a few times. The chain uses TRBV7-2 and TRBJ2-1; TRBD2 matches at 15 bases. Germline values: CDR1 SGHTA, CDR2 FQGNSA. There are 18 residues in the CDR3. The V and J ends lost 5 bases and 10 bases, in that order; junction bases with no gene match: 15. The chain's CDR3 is CASSRAGTSGGPAWEQFF. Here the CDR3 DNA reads TGTGCCAGCAGCAGAGCCGGGACTAGCGGGGGGCCTGCATGGGAGCAGTTCTTC.

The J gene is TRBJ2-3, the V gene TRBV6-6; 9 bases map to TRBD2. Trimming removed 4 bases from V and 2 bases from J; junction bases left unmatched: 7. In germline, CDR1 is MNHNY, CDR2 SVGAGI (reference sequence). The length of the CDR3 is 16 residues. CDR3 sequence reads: CASSSGGGGFTDTQYF. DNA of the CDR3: TGTGCCAGCAGTTCCGGCGGGGGGGGGTTCACAGATACGCAGTATTTT.

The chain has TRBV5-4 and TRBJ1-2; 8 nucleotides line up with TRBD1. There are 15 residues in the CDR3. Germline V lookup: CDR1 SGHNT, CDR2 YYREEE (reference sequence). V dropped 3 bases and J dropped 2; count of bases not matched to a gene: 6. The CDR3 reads CASSYLDRANYGYTF. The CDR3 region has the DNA TGTGCCAGCAGCTACTTGGACAGGGCGAACTATGGCTACACCTTC.

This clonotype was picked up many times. The CDR3 region has the DNA TGCGCCAGCCGCGTTGGGACAGGGGTCACTGAAGCTTTCTTT. This translates into CASRVGTGVTEAFF. V gene TRBV4-3 combines with J gene TRBJ1-1; 10 bases fit TRBD1. Unmatched junction bases numbered 7, after V lost 8 bases and J lost 4 bases. CDR1 is LGHNA and CDR2 is YSLEER in the germline V gene. The CDR3 extends over 14 amino acids.

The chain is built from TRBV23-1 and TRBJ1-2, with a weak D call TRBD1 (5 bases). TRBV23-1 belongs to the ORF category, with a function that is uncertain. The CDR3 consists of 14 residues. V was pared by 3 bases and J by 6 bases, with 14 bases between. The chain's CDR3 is CASSHPEGPDGYTF. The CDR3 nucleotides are TGCGCCAGCAGTCACCCCGAGGGGCCGGATGGCTACACCTTC.

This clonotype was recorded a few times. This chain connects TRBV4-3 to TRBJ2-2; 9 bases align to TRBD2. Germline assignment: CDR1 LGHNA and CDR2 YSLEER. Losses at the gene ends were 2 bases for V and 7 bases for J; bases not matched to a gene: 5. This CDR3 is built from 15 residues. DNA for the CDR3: TGCGCCAGCAGCCAATTGCGGGGGGGTGGCGGGGAGCTGTTTTTT. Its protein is CASSQLRGGGGELFF.

CDR3 in DNA: TGTGCCAGCAGCTTTACTAGCGGGGGACTGACGTACAATGAGCAGTTCTTC. Protein sequence: CASSFTSGGLTYNEQFF. The chain joins TRBV7-2 to TRBJ2-1; the match to TRBD2 covers 11 bases. The CDR3 length is 17 residues. Germline values: CDR1 SGHTA, CDR2 FQGNSA. V lost 3 bases to trimming and J lost 4 bases; unmatched junction nucleotides: 8.

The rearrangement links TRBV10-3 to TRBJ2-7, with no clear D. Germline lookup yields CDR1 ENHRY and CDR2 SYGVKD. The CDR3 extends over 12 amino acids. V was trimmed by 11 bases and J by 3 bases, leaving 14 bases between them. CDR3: CARPSPNYEQYF. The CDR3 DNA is TGTGCCCGACCCAGCCCAAACTACGAGCAGTACTTC.